This entry features one TCR beta chain sequence. In the study's own analysis: Reference gene primer amplification in the assay estimated nucleated cell counts. This table comes from immunoSEQ multiplex PCR, and its TCRdb copy is limited to in-frame clones, with some not included. V and J calls plus clone size are reproduced from that table; the DNA served to infer D and trimming. The table lists around 130,000 clones, 80% to 90% of them singletons. The CDR3 covers 15 residues. Germline V gives CDR1 SGHNT, CDR2 YYREEE (reference sequence). Trimming cost V 3 bases and J 7 bases; bases outside gene matches: 10. This sample was included in a study of blood T cell repertoires in COVID-19. As for the study in general: Sites across the United States, Italy and Spain contributed samples from acute and convalescent COVID-19.

The genes are TRBV5-4 and TRBJ2-1; 7 bases fit TRBD1. Sample: peripheral blood. The TCR sequence derives from a woman aged 55-70 years with acute or convalescent COVID-19. The CDR3 spells CASSSNQGVRNEQFF. The CDR3 DNA reads TGTGCCAGCAGCTCTAATCAGGGGGTGAGGAATGAGCAGTTCTTC.